This is a list of T cell receptor beta chains from one sample in a study of blood T cell repertoires in COVID-19. Repertoires were generated with immunoSEQ multiplex PCR, while TCRdb's copy carries only in-frame clones and drops some. In the table there are 200,000 to 250,000 clones, approximately 90% of which are singletons. The sample consisted of peripheral blood. The receptor set was obtained from a man aged 50-59 years with COVID-19, enrolled during active disease. The CDR3 runs from the conserved cysteine through the conserved F or W. A D gene is named only where the DNA matches it firmly. A row's size may be missing; if present it is once, few, many or a size class.

D gene: .; V gene: TRBV3-1/TRBV3-2; clone size: .; J gene: TRBJ2-7; CDR3 DNA: TGTGCCAGCAGCCGTGGGACACAAAATCGGTACGAGCAGTACTTC; CDR3 protein: CASSRGTQNRYEQYF
D gene: TRBD2; V gene: TRBV6-5; clone size: .; J gene: TRBJ2-7; CDR3 DNA: TGTGCCAGCAGTTTAACTAGCGGGAGGCACGAGCAGTACTTC; CDR3 protein: CASSLTSGRHEQYF
D gene: .; V gene: TRBV19; clone size: .; J gene: TRBJ2-7; CDR3 DNA: TGTGCCAGTAGTATAGCCGGCAGGAACTACGAGCAGTACTTC; CDR3 protein: CASSIAGRNYEQYF
D gene: .; V gene: TRBV28; clone size: .; J gene: TRBJ1-2; CDR3 DNA: TGTGCCAGCAGTTACCATCCAGGCAGTGGCTACACCTTC; CDR3 protein: CASSYHPGSGYTF
D gene: TRBD1; V gene: TRBV6-5; clone size: .; J gene: TRBJ1-2; CDR3 DNA: TGTGCCAGCACGGCCAGGGGGCAGGGTGGCTACACCTTC; CDR3 protein: CASTARGQGGYTF
D gene: TRBD1; V gene: TRBV2; clone size: .; J gene: TRBJ1-1; CDR3 DNA: TGTGCCAGCAGGTTGGGACAGCAAACTGAAGCTTTCTTT; CDR3 protein: CASRLGQQTEAFF
D gene: TRBD2; V gene: TRBV27; clone size: .; J gene: TRBJ2-7; CDR3 DNA: TGTGCCAGCAGTTTACTAGCGGGAACTTTGGTTGAGCAGTACTTC; CDR3 protein: CASSLLAGTLVEQYF
D gene: TRBD1; V gene: TRBV11-1; clone size: .; J gene: TRBJ2-7; CDR3 DNA: TGTGCCAGCAGTCGGGGACAGAGCTCCTACGAGCAGTACTTC; CDR3 protein: CASSRGQSSYEQYF
D gene: .; V gene: TRBV27; clone size: once; J gene: TRBJ1-1; CDR3 DNA: TGTGCCAGCAGTTCCCGCGGGGATCACACTGAAGCTTTCTTT; CDR3 protein: CASSSRGDHTEAFF
D gene: .; V gene: TRBV13; clone size: .; J gene: TRBJ1-3; CDR3 DNA: TGTGCCAGCAGCTTAGATGGCGGCCGGGGCTCTGGAAACACCATATATTTT; CDR3 protein: CASSLDGGRGSGNTIYF
D gene: TRBD1; V gene: TRBV24-1; clone size: .; J gene: TRBJ1-5; CDR3 DNA: TGTGCCACCAGTCTGGACAGGATAGCAAATCAGCCCCAGCATTTT; CDR3 protein: CATSLDRIANQPQHF
D gene: .; V gene: TRBV5-1; clone size: .; J gene: TRBJ2-5; CDR3 DNA: TGCGCCAGCAGCTTGAGCGGGGCGGGGGCAGAGGAGACCCAGTACTTC; CDR3 protein: CASSLSGAGAEETQYF
D gene: .; V gene: TRBV4-3; clone size: .; J gene: TRBJ1-1; CDR3 DNA: TGCGCCAGCAGCCAAGATTACATGAACACTGAAGCTTTCTTT; CDR3 protein: CASSQDYMNTEAFF
D gene: TRBD2; V gene: TRBV4-1; clone size: .; J gene: TRBJ2-3; CDR3 DNA: TGCGCCAGCAGCCAGGGTCGAGGGGCGGGGGTCACAGATACGCAGTATTTT; CDR3 protein: CASSQGRGAGVTDTQYF
D gene: .; V gene: TRBV30; clone size: .; J gene: TRBJ1-1; CDR3 DNA: TGTGCCTGGACTGAGGGGAACAGGGACACTGAAGCTTTCTTT; CDR3 protein: CAWTEGNRDTEAFF
D gene: TRBD2; V gene: TRBV19; clone size: .; J gene: TRBJ2-1; CDR3 DNA: TGTGCCAGTAGTAGGGGGACTAGCGGGAGGGGCAATGAGCAGTTCTTC; CDR3 protein: CASSRGTSGRGNEQFF
D gene: .; V gene: TRBV12-3/TRBV12-4; clone size: .; J gene: TRBJ2-1; CDR3 DNA: TGTGCCAGCAGGAGCGACAGTCACAATGAGCAGTTCTTC; CDR3 protein: CASRSDSHNEQFF
D gene: .; V gene: TRBV10-3; clone size: .; J gene: TRBJ1-2; CDR3 DNA: TGTGCCATCAGATCGTTACAGCAAGGCTACACCTTC; CDR3 protein: CAIRSLQQGYTF
D gene: .; V gene: TRBV7-2; clone size: once; J gene: TRBJ2-5; CDR3 DNA: TGTGCCAGCACTCCTCCGGGCGGGCTCGGGGAGACCCAGTACTTC; CDR3 protein: CASTPPGGLGETQYF
D gene: .; V gene: TRBV30; clone size: .; J gene: TRBJ1-5; CDR3 DNA: TGTGCCTGGGGACAGAGCAATCAGCCCCAGCATTTT; CDR3 protein: CAWGQSNQPQHF
D gene: .; V gene: TRBV27; clone size: .; J gene: TRBJ1-1; CDR3 DNA: TGTGCCAGCACCCCTAGTCTCGAGGGTATGAACACTGAAGCTTTCTTT; CDR3 protein: CASTPSLEGMNTEAFF
D gene: .; V gene: TRBV5-5; clone size: .; J gene: TRBJ1-1; CDR3 DNA: TGTGCCAGCAGCTTGGTGGCAGGCACTGAAGCTTTCTTT; CDR3 protein: CASSLVAGTEAFF
D gene: .; V gene: TRBV6-5; clone size: .; J gene: TRBJ2-3; CDR3 DNA: TGTGCCATCGGACCCCCGGGGGCAGATACGCAGTATTTT; CDR3 protein: CAIGPPGADTQYF
D gene: .; V gene: TRBV18; clone size: .; J gene: TRBJ2-7; CDR3 DNA: TGTGCCAGCTCACCGACTACAGGGCTCGGCTCCTACGAGCAGTACTTC; CDR3 protein: CASSPTTGLGSYEQYF
D gene: TRBD1; V gene: TRBV7-3; clone size: .; J gene: TRBJ2-5; CDR3 DNA: TGTGCCAGCAGCTCTCCCGGGACAGGACTGCGAGAGACCCAGTACTTC; CDR3 protein: CASSSPGTGLRETQYF
D gene: .; V gene: TRBV4-3; clone size: few; J gene: TRBJ2-2; CDR3 DNA: TGCGCCAGCAGCCAAGATGCAGGGGACACCGGGGAGCTGTTTTTT; CDR3 protein: CASSQDAGDTGELFF
D gene: .; V gene: TRBV7-9; clone size: .; J gene: TRBJ1-2; CDR3 DNA: TGTGCCAGCAGCTTAGTCGGGGAGAACTATGGCTACACCTTC; CDR3 protein: CASSLVGENYGYTF
D gene: TRBD1; V gene: TRBV11-2; clone size: .; J gene: TRBJ1-1; CDR3 DNA: TGTGCCAGCAGCTTTTTACAGGGGAGAAAAGCTTTCTTT; CDR3 protein: CASSFLQGRKAFF
D gene: .; V gene: TRBV7-9; clone size: many; J gene: TRBJ1-1; CDR3 DNA: TGTGCCAGCAGCTTAGTACAGGGTGGGTCTGAAGCTTTCTTT; CDR3 protein: CASSLVQGGSEAFF
D gene: .; V gene: TRBV30; clone size: .; J gene: TRBJ1-2; CDR3 DNA: TGTGCCTGGAGTCAGGGTGGTGGCTACACCTTC; CDR3 protein: CAWSQGGGYTF
D gene: TRBD2; V gene: TRBV5-1; clone size: .; J gene: TRBJ2-1; CDR3 DNA: TGCGCCAGCAGCTTATCAGCGGGAGCCAATGAGCAGTTCTTC; CDR3 protein: CASSLSAGANEQFF
D gene: TRBD2; V gene: TRBV9; clone size: .; J gene: TRBJ2-2; CDR3 DNA: TGTGCCAGCAGCGTAGAACTAGCGGGGGACACCGGGGAGCTGTTTTTT; CDR3 protein: CASSVELAGDTGELFF
D gene: TRBD1; V gene: TRBV18; clone size: .; J gene: TRBJ1-1; CDR3 DNA: TGTGCCAGCTCACCTCGGGAGGGGGCGGGTGCTGAAGCTTTCTTT; CDR3 protein: CASSPREGAGAEAFF
D gene: .; V gene: TRBV5-4; clone size: .; J gene: TRBJ1-3; CDR3 DNA: TGTGCCAGCAGCTTGGGAGGACAGAACTCTGGAAACACCATATATTTT; CDR3 protein: CASSLGGQNSGNTIYF
D gene: .; V gene: TRBV12-3/TRBV12-4; clone size: .; J gene: TRBJ2-7; CDR3 DNA: TGTGCCAGCAGTTTAGTAGCAGCGGAGCAGTACTTC; CDR3 protein: CASSLVAAEQYF
D gene: .; V gene: TRBV7-3; clone size: .; J gene: TRBJ2-7; CDR3 DNA: TGTGCCAGCAGCCCTGGGGCGGGATTACCCTACGAGCAGTACTTC; CDR3 protein: CASSPGAGLPYEQYF
D gene: TRBD1; V gene: TRBV5-3; clone size: once; J gene: TRBJ1-1; CDR3 DNA: TGTGCCAGAAGCTCAGGCGACAGGGGCCGCTTGAACACTGAAGCTTTCTTT; CDR3 protein: CARSSGDRGRLNTEAFF
D gene: .; V gene: TRBV28; clone size: .; J gene: TRBJ1-6; CDR3 DNA: TGTGCCAGCGGGATCGGGCGGCAGGGGAATTCACCCCTCCACTTT; CDR3 protein: CASGIGRQGNSPLHF
D gene: TRBD1; V gene: TRBV19; clone size: .; J gene: TRBJ2-7; CDR3 DNA: TGTGCCAGTAGACCGGGACAGGGAACCTACGAGCAGTACTTC; CDR3 protein: CASRPGQGTYEQYF
D gene: .; V gene: TRBV9; clone size: .; J gene: TRBJ2-7; CDR3 DNA: TGTGCCAGCAGCCCGGCCCGCGGGGACTACGAGCAGTACTTC; CDR3 protein: CASSPARGDYEQYF
D gene: TRBD1; V gene: TRBV6-5; clone size: .; J gene: TRBJ2-3; CDR3 DNA: TGTGCCAGCGGGAGACAGGGTGGAACAGATACGCAGTATTTT; CDR3 protein: CASGRQGGTDTQYF
D gene: TRBD1; V gene: TRBV5-1; clone size: .; J gene: TRBJ2-7; CDR3 DNA: TGCGCCAGCAGCAGGTCCGGGACAGGGGAGTCCTACGAGCAGTACTTC; CDR3 protein: CASSRSGTGESYEQYF
D gene: .; V gene: TRBV19; clone size: .; J gene: TRBJ1-6; CDR3 DNA: TGTGCCAGTAGGGGGATGGGAGGGGATTCACCCCTCCACTTT; CDR3 protein: CASRGMGGDSPLHF
D gene: .; V gene: TRBV5-1; clone size: .; J gene: TRBJ2-2; CDR3 DNA: TGCGCCAGCAGCTTCGGGGGAAGGAGTGACACCGGGGAGCTGTTTTTT; CDR3 protein: CASSFGGRSDTGELFF
D gene: .; V gene: TRBV11-1; clone size: .; J gene: TRBJ1-2; CDR3 DNA: TGTGCCAGCAGCTTAGGACAGAACTATGGCTACACCTTC; CDR3 protein: CASSLGQNYGYTF
D gene: TRBD1; V gene: TRBV11-1; clone size: few; J gene: TRBJ1-2; CDR3 DNA: TGTGCCAGCAGCCGGGCAGGGGGAGGTTATGGCTACACCTTC; CDR3 protein: CASSRAGGGYGYTF
D gene: .; V gene: TRBV7-2; clone size: .; J gene: TRBJ1-4; CDR3 DNA: TGTGCCAGCAGTTCTTCCCTCGGAACTAATGAAAAACTGTTTTTT; CDR3 protein: CASSSSLGTNEKLFF
D gene: TRBD1; V gene: TRBV11-2; clone size: .; J gene: TRBJ1-2; CDR3 DNA: TGTGCCAGCAGCCCCGGGACAGCTAACTATGGCTACACCTTC; CDR3 protein: CASSPGTANYGYTF
D gene: TRBD2; V gene: TRBV18; clone size: .; J gene: TRBJ2-5; CDR3 DNA: TGTGCCAGCTCACCACCGGGGCGGGAGCAAGAGACCCAGTACTTC; CDR3 protein: CASSPPGREQETQYF
D gene: TRBD1; V gene: TRBV7-2; clone size: .; J gene: TRBJ1-1; CDR3 DNA: TGTGCCAGCAGCCTCAGACAGGGGGAAGGAACTGAAGCTTTCTTT; CDR3 protein: CASSLRQGEGTEAFF
D gene: .; V gene: TRBV7-2; clone size: few; J gene: TRBJ2-1; CDR3 DNA: TGTGCCAGCAGCCTCGCGGCGGGGGCGAATGAGCAGTTCTTC; CDR3 protein: CASSLAAGANEQFF
D gene: .; V gene: TRBV27; clone size: .; J gene: TRBJ2-7; CDR3 DNA: TGTGCCAGCCGCCCCTACCAGGGATACGAGCAGTACTTC; CDR3 protein: CASRPYQGYEQYF
D gene: TRBD1; V gene: TRBV6-5; clone size: .; J gene: TRBJ1-6; CDR3 DNA: TGTGCCAGCAGTTACGCGACAGGGAATAATTCACCCCTCCACTTT; CDR3 protein: CASSYATGNNSPLHF